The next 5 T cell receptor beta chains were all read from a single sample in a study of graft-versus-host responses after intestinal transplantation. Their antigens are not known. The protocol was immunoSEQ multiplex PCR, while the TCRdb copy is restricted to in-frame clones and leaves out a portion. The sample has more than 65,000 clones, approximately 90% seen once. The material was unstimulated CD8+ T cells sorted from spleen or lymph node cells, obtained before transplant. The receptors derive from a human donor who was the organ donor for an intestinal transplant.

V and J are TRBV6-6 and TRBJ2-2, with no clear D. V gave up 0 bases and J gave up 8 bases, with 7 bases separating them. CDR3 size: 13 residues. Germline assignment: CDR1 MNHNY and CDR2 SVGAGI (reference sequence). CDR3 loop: CASSYSNGGELFF. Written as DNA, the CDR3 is TGTGCCAGCAGTTACTCGAACGGAGGGGAGCTGTTTTTT.

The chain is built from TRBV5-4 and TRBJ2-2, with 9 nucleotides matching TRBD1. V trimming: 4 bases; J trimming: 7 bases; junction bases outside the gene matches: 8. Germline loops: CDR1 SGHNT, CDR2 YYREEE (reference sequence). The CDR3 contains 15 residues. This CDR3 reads CASSPGQGFLGELFF. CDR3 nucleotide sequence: TGTGCCAGCAGCCCGGGACAGGGATTTCTCGGGGAGCTGTTTTTT.

In nucleotides, the CDR3 is TGTGCCAGCAGCCAAGACAACTCTGGGGCCAACGTCCTGACTTTC. Its protein product is CASSQDNSGANVLTF. This chain joins TRBV4-2 and TRBJ2-6, with D unclear. The CDR3 is 15 amino acids. The V end was cut by 0 bases, the J end by 0 bases, with 3 bases between. The germline V gene has CDR1 LGHNA and CDR2 YNFKEQ.

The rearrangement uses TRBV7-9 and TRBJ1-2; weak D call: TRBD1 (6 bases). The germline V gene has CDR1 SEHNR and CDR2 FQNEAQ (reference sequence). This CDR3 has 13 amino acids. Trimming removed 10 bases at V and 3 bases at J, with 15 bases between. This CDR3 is CATITGQDYGYTF. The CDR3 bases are TGTGCCACTATTACAGGGCAGGACTATGGCTACACCTTC. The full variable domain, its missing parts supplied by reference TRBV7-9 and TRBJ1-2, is DTGVSQNPRHKITKRGQNVTFRCDPISEHNRLYWYRQTLGQGPEFLTYFQNEAQLEKSRLLSDRFSAERPKGSFSTLEIQRTEQGDSAMYLCATITGQDYGYTFGSGTRLTVV.

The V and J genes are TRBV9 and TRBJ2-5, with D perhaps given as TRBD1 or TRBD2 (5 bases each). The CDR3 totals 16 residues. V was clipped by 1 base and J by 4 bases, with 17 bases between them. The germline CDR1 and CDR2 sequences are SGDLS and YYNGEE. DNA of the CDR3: TGTGCCAGCAGCGTATCAGGGAGACCTATGACAGAGACCCAGTACTTC. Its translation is CASSVSGRPMTETQYF.